The rows below give T cell receptor beta chains drawn from one sample of a study of T-cell memory formation after mild COVID-19. TCRdb redid the calling of the 5' RACE reads with MiXCR, one entry per CDR3 protein. Of around 430,000 distinct CDR3 sequences listed, 16% are singletons. Sequenced input: PBMCs or a T cell subset sorted from them (not recorded which). These receptor sequences come from a man between 18 and 35 years old who had mild COVID-19 (a few samples of this study predate the infection). Cell type and time point are not known. Both conserved end residues are part of each CDR3. The order of the fields is J gene, D gene, V gene, clone size, CDR3 protein. D genes are given only for firm matches. Clone size appears in some rows only: once, few, many, or a class for an expanded clone.

>TRBJ2-1|TRBD2|TRBV11-3|many
CASSLDQGGTSAGNEQFF
>TRBJ2-7|NA|TRBV21-1|NA
CASSHRLGGSYEQYF
>TRBJ2-1|NA|TRBV12-3/TRBV12-4|few
CASSYRFDEQFF
>TRBJ2-5|NA|TRBV5-1|NA
CASRGAANKETQYF
>TRBJ1-1|NA|TRBV27|few
CASSSPGTGYTEAFF
>TRBJ2-1|TRBD2|TRBV2|few
CASSELAGASPNYNEQFF
>TRBJ2-2|NA|TRBV6-5|few
CASSNTGINTGELFF
>TRBJ1-1|NA|TRBV7-2|NA
CASSLAGSMNTEAFF
>TRBJ1-2|NA|TRBV5-4|NA
CASSSDTGYGYTF
>TRBJ1-4|NA|TRBV9|few
CASSEEGVGKLFF
>TRBJ2-7|NA|TRBV6-5|few
CASSYWGRSEQYF
>TRBJ2-5|NA|TRBV14|NA
CASSQVRAGQETQYF
>TRBJ2-1|NA|TRBV29-1|NA
CSSRLDSNNEQFF
>TRBJ1-1|TRBD1|TRBV7-9|NA
CASSSTLGTGARTEAFF
>TRBJ1-3|NA|TRBV25-1|few
CASSVANTIYF
>TRBJ1-1|NA|TRBV3-1|few
CASSHLEGVREAFF
>TRBJ2-1|NA|TRBV7-8|few
CASSPVRGGNYNEQFF
>TRBJ2-7|NA|TRBV30|NA
CAWSRTGRAAQYF
>TRBJ1-6|NA|TRBV4-3|few
CASSQPGVGSPLHF
>TRBJ2-1|NA|TRBV4-3|NA
CASSQDVPGGGDEQFF
>TRBJ1-5|NA|TRBV28|NA
CASSLFQGQPQHF
>TRBJ2-5|NA|TRBV6-6|many
CASSYPFGVGLETQYF
>TRBJ1-1|TRBD1|TRBV4-1|NA
CASSQEPGQGITEAFF
>TRBJ2-3|NA|TRBV5-6|NA
CASSFPPIGTQYF
>TRBJ1-1|NA|TRBV28|few
CASRPVETEAFF
>TRBJ1-5|TRBD1|TRBV4-1|few
CASSQDGTARYSNQPQHF
>TRBJ1-3|NA|TRBV4-2|NA
CASSQGHSSGNTIYF
>TRBJ2-3|NA|TRBV7-2|few
CASTLRVGSSSDTQYF
>TRBJ2-4|NA|TRBV5-8|few
CASSLGGQENIQYF
>TRBJ2-3|NA|TRBV4-2|few
CASSQAAMGARTDTQYF
>TRBJ1-6|NA|TRBV4-3|many
CASSQDLFSPLHF
>TRBJ1-1|NA|TRBV7-3|few
CASSPQVLGATEAFF